This T cell receptor (beta chain) was sequenced during a study of human T cells and chemical hapten exposure (dated by TCRdb to about 2021). Study-level background: For sensitization, 2% DPC in acetone was applied to an approximately 2 cm by approximately 2 cm area of upper inner arm skin. Patch testing on the upper back used Finn chambers containing 0.01% DPC, with scoring done after 6 days according to International Contact Dermatitis Research Group standards. Alopecia areata with under or over 50% scalp involvement, alopecia totalis and alopecia universalis were represented in the patient cohort, which was mostly female. For TCR sequencing, blood came from 25 to 35 alopecia patients at anywhere from one to four time points (pre-sensitization, 2, 6 and 24 weeks). Patients additionally received weekly therapeutic DPC doses to the scalp throughout the approximately 24-week study period. Libraries were combined into a pool for sequencing, and differences in TCR yield between samples came mainly from small differences in library volumes within the pool. Patient blood was sampled pre-sensitization (week 0) and at 2, 6 and about 24 weeks after DPC sensitization. In alopecia patients, the study followed how the peripheral blood TCR repertoire changed in vivo over primary and secondary sensitization to diphenylcyclopropenone (DPC), a hapten. Results the study describes overall, beyond this receptor: Because every patient had alopecia, a presumed autoimmune disease, the patients' immune response might differ from that of healthy individuals. Patch test score correlated positively with the number of PT1 expanded TCRs, reaching significance at thresholds 8, 16 and 32 but not at 4. Repeated subsampling changed both the strength of the expansion versus patch-test correlation and the threshold at which that correlation became significant. Compared with pre-sensitization or healthy control sets, expanded TCRs formed significantly more large CDR3 similarity clusters, which is consistent with antigen-driven responses. The number of TCRs above 1 in 1000 frequency did not change with DPC sensitization; there was no evidence of global repertoire structure alterations.

Receptors were amplified or captured by RACE. The data were produced on a NextSeq 500. Library preparation attached unique molecular identifiers to individual cDNA molecules for quantitative, reproducible TCR counting. Both TCR alpha and TCR beta chains were sequenced from each blood RNA sample. Regarding the original processing steps: The median number of TCRs per sample was roughly 100,000, ranging from roughly 20,000 to 700,000. The Decombinator software suite was used to annotate V, J and CDR3 in the TCR reads. For PS versus PT1 abundance plots, all samples were subsampled to the same number of TCRs (28,000). Expanded TCRs were defined as absent before sensitization and observed at least eight times at the 2-week time point. TCRdb trimmed public reads at Q25 via fastp, called clones via MiXCR and kept in-frame beta chains. Each CDR3 protein gets just one entry, which takes the most common genes and DNA from the rows behind it. These V and J calls are TCRdb output, not the study's own analysis. The sample includes about 340,000 distinct CDR3 sequences, with about 7% observed a single time. More than 7% of the sample is in the top ten clones.

The label giving this sample's time point can be read as: patch test 1, 2 weeks after DPC sensitization. The sample's treatment or condition label is to be understood as: therapeutic diphenylcyclopropenone sensitization with weekly scalp DPC. At every patch-test visit, the blood draw took place before the patch test was put on. Eligible patients were aged 18 to 70, diagnosed with alopecia, deemed suitable for DPC therapy, and excluded if pregnant. Unfractionated whole blood was collected in Tempus Blood RNA tubes, and total RNA was extracted from that blood. This clonotype was recorded many times. It lacks a known antigen. No qualities accompany the bases; no much larger clone lies one base away. Trimming removed 4 bases from V and 0 bases from J, leaving 6 bases between the germline ends. The CDR3 holds 14 amino acids from the cysteine to the phenylalanine. Only the CDR3 part of the read is kept: 42 bases, read in frame from the first base.

This chain joins TRBV12-3 or TRBV12-4 to TRBJ1-4, with no D gene named confidently. The receptor's source is a young woman with alopecia areata. Some clones in this sample may be carry-over from other donors' samples. The sequenced sample was whole blood, obtained in connection with sensitization to the hapten diphenylcyclopropenone (DPC). This receptor has the CDR3 CASSSWSTNEKLFF. The DNA sequence is as follows: TGTGCCAGCAGTTCTTGGTCAACTAATGAAAAACTGTTTTTT.